This T cell receptor beta chain was sequenced for a study of OX40 agonist ivuxolimab in advanced cancers. On the study more broadly: Patients received ivuxolimab, an agonistic anti-OX40 (CD134) antibody. Treatment received earlier with anti-PD-1, anti-PD-L1 or anti-CTLA-4 agents was allowed, and under 50% had some. The study's findings and limits: Expanded peripheral T cell antigen specificity was not determined.

This CDR3 comprises 15 residues. Trimming at V came to 7 bases and at J to 2 bases, leaving 10 bases not matched to a gene. Germline V lookup: CDR1 MNHEY, CDR2 SVGAGI. Sequenced by immunoSEQ multiplex PCR; TCRdb stores in-frame clones only, minus some. The sample has 75,000 or so clones; 84% are singletons. In regard to this clone: Its antigen is undetermined.

This sample comprised CD4+ or CD8+ T cells sorted from blood, obtained in a trial of the OX40 agonist ivuxolimab. This TCR derives from an adult with an advanced solid tumor such as melanoma, head and neck, liver or kidney cancer. The chain employs TRBV6-5 and TRBJ2-7, with 8 bases identical to TRBD1. The CDR3 region is CASTPTGVLPYEQYF. CDR3 nucleotide sequence: TGTGCCAGCACCCCGACAGGGGTTTTACCCTACGAGCAGTACTTC.